This T cell receptor (beta chain) was found in a study of blood T cell repertoires in COVID-19. The cohort comprised adults aged 18 to 89 years residing in under 30 US areas. Clinical histories supplied by participants themselves formed the basis of cohort assignment. In the 2 weeks before study entry, exposed participants met a COVID-19 case, which was PCR-confirmed or clinician-diagnosed. This CDR3 has 15 amino acids. V trimming: 3 bases; J trimming: 2 bases; junction bases outside the gene matches: 5. Per germline, CDR1 SGDLS and CDR2 YYNGEE. Study processing details: Using reference gene primer amplification, nucleated cell counts were estimated. Sequenced by immunoSEQ multiplex PCR; TCRdb stores in-frame clones only, minus some. That table is the source of V, J and clone size, and D and trimming were worked out from the DNA. The sample has some 300,000 clones, roughly nine tenths seen once.

The source of this sequence is a woman between 45 and 60 years old who had been exposed to COVID-19. The sequenced sample consisted of PBMCs or T cells enriched from blood (not recorded which). The gene calls are TRBV9 and TRBJ2-3; 8 nucleotides match TRBD2. The CDR3 sequence: CASSAGGGFTDTQYF. CDR3 bases: TGTGCCAGCAGCGCCGGGGGGGGTTTCACAGATACGCAGTATTTT.